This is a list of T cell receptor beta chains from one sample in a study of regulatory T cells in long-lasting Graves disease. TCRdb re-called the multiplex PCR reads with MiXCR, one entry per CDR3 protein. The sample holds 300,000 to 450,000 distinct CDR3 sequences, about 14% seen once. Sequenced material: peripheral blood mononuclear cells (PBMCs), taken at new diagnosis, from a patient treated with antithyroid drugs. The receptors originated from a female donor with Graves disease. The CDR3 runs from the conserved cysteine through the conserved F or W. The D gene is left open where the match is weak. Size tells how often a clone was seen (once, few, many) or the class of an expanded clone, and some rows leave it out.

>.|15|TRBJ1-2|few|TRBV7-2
TGTGCCAGCAGCCGAATTCCAGACGGGCAGCGCGGCTACACCTTC
CASSRIPDGQRGYTF
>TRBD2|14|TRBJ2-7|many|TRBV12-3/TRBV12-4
TGTGCCAGCAGCTCCGGGACTAGCGGGAGTGCTCGGTACTTC
CASSSGTSGSARYF
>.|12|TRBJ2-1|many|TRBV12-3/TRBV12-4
TGTGCCAGCAGTTTCCATATAGATGAGCAGTTCTTC
CASSFHIDEQFF
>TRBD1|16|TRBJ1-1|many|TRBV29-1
TGCAGCGTAACCCCGGGACAGTTCACCTTGAACACTGAAGCTTTCTTT
CSVTPGQFTLNTEAFF
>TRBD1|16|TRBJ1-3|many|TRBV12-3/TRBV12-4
TGTGCCAGCAGACCGGGACAGGGAGGTGGCGGAAACACCATATATTTT
CASRPGQGGGGNTIYF
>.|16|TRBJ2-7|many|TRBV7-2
TGTGCCAGCAGCCAAGGGGGGGGCAGGATTTCCTACGAGCAGTACTTC
CASSQGGGRISYEQYF
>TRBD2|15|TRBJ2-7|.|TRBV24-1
TGTGCCACCAGTGATGCTAGCGGGAGATCCTACGAGCAGTACTTC
CATSDASGRSYEQYF
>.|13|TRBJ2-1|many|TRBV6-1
TGTGCCAGCAGGGTTGATGGCACGGGGGAGCAGTTCTTC
CASRVDGTGEQFF
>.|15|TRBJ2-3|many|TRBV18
TGTGCCAGCTCACCACCGGGTGTTCGTACAGATACGCAGTATTTT
CASSPPGVRTDTQYF
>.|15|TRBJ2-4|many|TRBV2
TGTGCCAGCACCCGGGGGGCTGGGGCCAAAAACATTCAGTACTTC
CASTRGAGAKNIQYF
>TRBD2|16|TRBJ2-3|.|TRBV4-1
TGCGCCAGCAGCCACCTAGCGGGAGACACCGCAGATACGCAGTATTTT
CASSHLAGDTADTQYF
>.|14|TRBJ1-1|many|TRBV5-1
TGCGCCAGCAGCTCGACAGAGATGAACACTGAAGCTTTCTTT
CASSSTEMNTEAFF
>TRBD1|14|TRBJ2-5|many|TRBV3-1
TGTGCCAGCAGCCAAGAGGACAGGTGGGAGACCCAGTACTTC
CASSQEDRWETQYF
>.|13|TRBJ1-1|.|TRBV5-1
TGCGCCAGCAGTAGGGGGGCAGAGGGTGAAGCTTTCTTT
CASSRGAEGEAFF
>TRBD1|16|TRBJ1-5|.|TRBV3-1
TGTGCCAGCAGCATTGGGACAGGGGGGGGAGGTCAGCCCCAGCATTTT
CASSIGTGGGGQPQHF
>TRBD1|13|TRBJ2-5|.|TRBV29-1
TGCAGCGTTGACGGACAGGCTGAGGGGACCCAGTACTTC
CSVDGQAEGTQYF
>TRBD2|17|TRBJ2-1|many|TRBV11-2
TGTGCCAGCAGCTCAGGGACTAGCGGGGGGGCGGACAATGAGCAGTTCTTC
CASSSGTSGGADNEQFF
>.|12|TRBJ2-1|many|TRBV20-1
TGCAGTCCGGGGATCTCCTACAATGAGCAGTTCTTC
CSPGISYNEQFF
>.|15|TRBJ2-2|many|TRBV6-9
TGTGCCAGCAGTTACTCACTGGGGCAAACCGGGGAGCTGTTTTTT
CASSYSLGQTGELFF
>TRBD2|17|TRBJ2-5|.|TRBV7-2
TGTGCCAGCAGCTTAGAAGGTAGCGGGAGGGCCCGTGAGACCCAGTACTTC
CASSLEGSGRARETQYF
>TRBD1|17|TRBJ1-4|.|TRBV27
TGTGCCAGCAGTTTTTCCCTGACAGGGAATGATAATGAAAAACTGTTTTTT
CASSFSLTGNDNEKLFF
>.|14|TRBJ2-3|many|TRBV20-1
TGCAGTGCTACACCCCCGACTAGTCAAGATACGCAGTATTTT
CSATPPTSQDTQYF
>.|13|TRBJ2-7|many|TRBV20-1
TGCAGTGCTAGAGTAAGGGGGAGCTACGAGCAGTACTTC
CSARVRGSYEQYF
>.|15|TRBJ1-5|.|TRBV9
TGTGCCAACAGCGACGAACGGGGTATTGATCAGCCCCAGCATTTT
CANSDERGIDQPQHF
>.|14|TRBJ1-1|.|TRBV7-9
TGCGCCAGCAGCCTTTTGGGTACGAACACTGAAGCTTCCTTT
CASSLLGTNTEASF
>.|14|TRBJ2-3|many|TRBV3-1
TGTGCCAGCCGTGAGGGGGGTGCAACAGATACGCAGTATTTT
CASREGGATDTQYF
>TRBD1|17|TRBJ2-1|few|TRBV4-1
TGCGCCAGCAGCCAGTCACAGGGGACGGTTGGATACAATGAGCAGTTCTTC
CASSQSQGTVGYNEQFF
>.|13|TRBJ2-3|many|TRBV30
TGTGCCTGGAGGGACTTCACCACAGATACGCAGTATTTT
CAWRDFTTDTQYF
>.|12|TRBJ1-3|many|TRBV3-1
TGTGCCAGCAGCCAGAGTGGAAACACCATATATTTT
CASSQSGNTIYF
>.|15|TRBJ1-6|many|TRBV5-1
TGCGCCAGCAGCCGGACCTCCGAGACACGTTCACCCCTCCACTTT
CASSRTSETRSPLHF
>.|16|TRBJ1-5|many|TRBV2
TGTGCCAGCAGTGACTCGGGACTCTATAGCAATCAGCCCCAGCATTTT
CASSDSGLYSNQPQHF
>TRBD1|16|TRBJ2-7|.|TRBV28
TGTGCCAGCAGGGGGGGTGCCGGGACAGGGTCCTACGAGCAGTACTTC
CASRGGAGTGSYEQYF
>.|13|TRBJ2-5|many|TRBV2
TGTGCCAGCCTGGTTCTCCCCCAAGAGACCCAGTACTTC
CASLVLPQETQYF
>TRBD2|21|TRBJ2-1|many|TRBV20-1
TGCAGTGCTAGGCGTTACGAGGGACTAGCGGGGGGGCGTACTGAATACAATGAGCAGTTCTTC
CSARRYEGLAGGRTEYNEQFF
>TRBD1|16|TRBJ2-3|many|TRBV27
TGTGCCAGCAGACCAACAGGGGATACTAGCACAGATACGCAGTATTTT
CASRPTGDTSTDTQYF
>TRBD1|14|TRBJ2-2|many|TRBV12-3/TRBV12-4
TGTGCCAGCAAGCCTGGGACAGTCACCGGGGAGCTGTTTTTT
CASKPGTVTGELFF
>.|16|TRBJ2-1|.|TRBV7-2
TGTGCCAGCAGCTTAGTTGGCGGTCTCCCCTACAATGAGCAGTTCTTC
CASSLVGGLPYNEQFF
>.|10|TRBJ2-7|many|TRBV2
TGTGCCAGCGGGGGGAACGAGCAGTACTTC
CASGGNEQYF
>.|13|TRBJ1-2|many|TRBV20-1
TGCAGTGCTAGAGATTACAGTGCTAGCGGCTACACCTTC
CSARDYSASGYTF
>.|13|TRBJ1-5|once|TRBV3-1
TGTGCCAGCAGCCAAGGAGGGGAGCAGCCCCAGCATTTT
CASSQGGEQPQHF
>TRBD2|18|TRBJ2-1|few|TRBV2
TGTGCCAGCAGTGAATTCTCCAGGACTAGCACCGGTGGAGGGGAGCAGTTCTTC
CASSEFSRTSTGGGEQFF
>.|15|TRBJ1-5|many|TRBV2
TGTGCCAGCAACCCCTCAAGGGGTGCAGGTCAGCCCCAGCATTTT
CASNPSRGAGQPQHF
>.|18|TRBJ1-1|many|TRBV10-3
TGTGCCATCAGTGAGGGAGGTCGGAGGGCGTCCGTGGGGACTGAAGCTTTCTTT
CAISEGGRRASVGTEAFF
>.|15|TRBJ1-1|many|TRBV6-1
TGTGCCAGCAGTGAAGGGACGGAGATGAACACTGAAGCTTTCTTT
CASSEGTEMNTEAFF
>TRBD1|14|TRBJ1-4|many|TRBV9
TGTGCCAGCAGCGCGGGACAGGTGAATGAAAAACTGTTTTTT
CASSAGQVNEKLFF
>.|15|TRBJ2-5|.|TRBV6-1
TGTGCCAGCAGTAAATTAGCGGAAATCCAAGAGACCCAGTACTTC
CASSKLAEIQETQYF
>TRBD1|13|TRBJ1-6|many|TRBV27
TGTGCCAGCGGTGACAGGGGGCATTCACCCCTCCACTTT
CASGDRGHSPLHF
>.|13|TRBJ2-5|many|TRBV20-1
TGCAGTGCTAGAGATGTTTGGCAAGAGACCCAGTACTTC
CSARDVWQETQYF
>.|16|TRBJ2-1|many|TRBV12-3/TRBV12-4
TGTGCCAGCAGCCGAATCACAGGGCTCTCCTACAATGAGCAGTTCTTC
CASSRITGLSYNEQFF
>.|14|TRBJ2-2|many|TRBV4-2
TGTGCCAGCAGCCAAGAGGACCGCACCGGGGAGCTGTTTTTT
CASSQEDRTGELFF
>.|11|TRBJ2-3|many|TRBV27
TGTGCCAGCAGGAACACAGATACGCAGTATTTT
CASRNTDTQYF
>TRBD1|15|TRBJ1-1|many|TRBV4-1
TGCGCCAGCAGCCAAGGACAGGGAGACGGCACTGAAGCTTTCTTT
CASSQGQGDGTEAFF
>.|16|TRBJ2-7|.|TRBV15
TGTGCCACCAGCAGAGAACTAGCACTGAGCGGCTACGAGCAGTACTTC
CATSRELALSGYEQYF
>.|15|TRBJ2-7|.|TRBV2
TGTGCCAGCAGTGAAGAAAAGGATCTCTCCTACGAGCAGTACTTC
CASSEEKDLSYEQYF
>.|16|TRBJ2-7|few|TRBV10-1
TGCGCCAGCAGTGAGTCGGCCTCCCTACGAACCTACGAGCAGTACTTC
CASSESASLRTYEQYF
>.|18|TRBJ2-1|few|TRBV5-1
TGCGCCAGCAGTCTCTCCTTGGGGGGACCGAGCTCCTACAATGAGCAGTTCTTC
CASSLSLGGPSSYNEQFF
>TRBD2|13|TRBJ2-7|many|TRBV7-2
TGTGCCAGCAGCTTACTATCGGGGGGAGAGCAGTACTTC
CASSLLSGGEQYF
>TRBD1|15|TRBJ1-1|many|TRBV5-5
TGTGCCAGCAGCTTGTTTAAGGGGGCTGACACTGAAGCTTTCTTT
CASSLFKGADTEAFF
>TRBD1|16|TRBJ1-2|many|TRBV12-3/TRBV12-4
TGTGCCAGCAGTTTAGCGGGGACAGGGGAGATCAATGGCTACACCTTC
CASSLAGTGEINGYTF